The 15 T cell receptor beta chains reported below all come from one sample, sequenced in a study of cytomegalovirus exposure and HLA in healthy donors (dated by TCRdb to about 2017). Receptor libraries were prepared by the immunoSEQ multiplex PCR assay. For the multiplex PCR, a mixture combining 60 forward primers for TCR Vbeta segments and 13 reverse primers for TCR Jbeta segments was used. Imported from immuneACCESS, the table was reduced by TCRdb to in-frame sequences with V and J called. These copies leave out some clones; in studies compared against another copy, an unresolved V gene accounts for under half, and the cause of the remainder is not known. The sample table shows 230,000 or so clones, and about nine tenths are seen once. The ten most abundant clones make up 1.7% of the sample. The sequenced sample consisted of PBMCs. The receptors shown here come from a girl aged 2-10 years in good health and CMV-seronegative.

This clone has just one count. The rearrangement uses TRBV5-8 and TRBJ2-1; 8 bases align to TRBD2. Trimming cost V 4 bases and J 6 bases; bases outside gene matches: 6. This CDR3 contains 14 residues. Germline V gives CDR1 SGHTS, CDR2 YDEGEE. The CDR3 protein is CASSAGLGANEQFF. DNA for the CDR3: TGTGCCAGCAGCGCGGGACTAGGAGCCAATGAGCAGTTCTTC. The full variable domain, its missing parts supplied by reference TRBV5-8 and TRBJ2-1, is EAGVTQSPTHLIKTRGQQATLRCSPISGHTSVYWYQQALGLGLQFLLWYDEGEERNRGNFPPRFSGRQFPNYSSELNVNALELEDSALYLCASSAGLGANEQFFGPGTRLTVL.

V and J are TRBV9 and TRBJ2-5; 10 bases map to TRBD2. The CDR3 covers 18 residues. From germline, CDR1 is SGDLS and CDR2 YYNGEE. The junction had 12 bases not matched to a gene; V was cut back by 0 bases and J by 4 bases. The CDR3 DNA reads as TGTGCCAGCAGCGTAGTTGAGCGGGGGGGCAGGGGGCGAGAGACCCAGTACTTC. It encodes CASSVVERGGRGRETQYF.

The chain has TRBV11-2 and TRBJ2-1, with TRBD2 matching 12 bases. V dropped 5 bases and J dropped 4; count of bases not matched to a gene: 3. The CDR3 spans 15 residues. Germline-derived CDR1 and CDR2 are SGHAT and FQNNGV. The CDR3 loop reads CASSLGLAGYNEQFF. CDR3 in DNA: TGTGCCAGCAGCCTCGGACTAGCGGGATACAATGAGCAGTTCTTC.

V gene TRBV7-9 combines with J gene TRBJ2-7; tentative D call: TRBD2 (6 bases). The V gene's germline CDR1 is SEHNR and CDR2 FQNEAQ (reference sequence). Trimming shortened V by 1 base and J by 9 bases, and 25 bases separated the two germline ends. The CDR3 contains 17 residues. The CDR3 region is CASSLVPRRGFLRRQYF. In nucleotides, the CDR3 is TGTGCCAGCAGCTTAGTACCCAGGAGGGGTTTCCTCCGGCGGCAGTACTTC.

The chain combines TRBV5-5 with TRBJ2-3, with 7 bases fitting TRBD2. Germline V gives CDR1 SGHKS, CDR2 YYEKEE (reference sequence). The CDR3 runs to 15 residues. Trimming cost V 4 bases and J 3 bases; bases outside gene matches: 8. DNA for the CDR3: TGTGCCAGCAGCACAGGACTAGAATTTACAGATACGCAGTATTTT. Protein product: CASSTGLEFTDTQYF.

The chain is built from TRBV6-1 and TRBJ2-7; no reliable D call. The CDR3 totals 16 residues. Trimming left V 0 bases short and J 0 bases short, with 12 bases between. The germline gives CDR1 MNHNS, CDR2 SASEGT. CDR3 in amino acids: CASSEAYGSSSYEQYF. CDR3 coding DNA: TGTGCCAGCAGTGAAGCATACGGGTCCAGCTCCTACGAGCAGTACTTC.

The chain combines TRBV6-1 with TRBJ2-1, with D perhaps matching TRBD2 (6 bases). With 1 base removed from V and 6 bases from J, the gap between germline ends came to 13 bases. The CDR3 has 15 residues. Germline CDR1 and CDR2: MNHNS and SASEGT. The CDR3, as DNA: TGTGCCAGCAGTGAAGAATGGGCAGCGGGCAATGAGCAGTTCTTC. It codes for CASSEEWAAGNEQFF.

For this clone: One end of the junction does not line up with germline, which may come from a read error. The chain combines TRBV2 with TRBJ1-1; no firm D call. The CDR3 totals 10 residues. Germline lookup yields CDR1 SNHLY and CDR2 FYNNEI. The CDR3 sequence is CASSEVAPQF. CDR3 DNA: TGTGCCAGCAGTGAAGTCGCACCCCAGTTT.

The V gene is TRBV15, the J gene TRBJ1-3, with 8 bases fitting TRBD1. V gave up 0 bases and J gave up 5 bases; unmatched junction bases: 6. CDR3 length: 16 residues. Germline V gene sequence: CDR1 LNHNV, CDR2 YYDKDF (reference sequence). The CDR3 bases are TGTGCCACCAGCAGAGATTACGGGACAGGTCGAAACACCATATATTTT. Translated, it gives CATSRDYGTGRNTIYF.

The rearrangement joins TRBV7-9 to TRBJ1-4; D might be TRBD1 (5 bases). With 1 base removed from V and 0 bases from J, the gap between germline ends came to 9 bases. Germline V lookup: CDR1 SEHNR, CDR2 FQNEAQ (reference sequence). The CDR3 consists of 16 residues. The CDR3 loop is CASSLGQGATNEKLFF. CDR3 DNA sequence: TGTGCCAGCAGCTTAGGGCAAGGGGCAACTAATGAAAAACTGTTTTTT.

V gene TRBV28 combines with J gene TRBJ1-5, with a weak D call TRBD1 (6 bases). Germline loops: CDR1 MDHEN, CDR2 SYDVKM. This CDR3 region has 13 residues. Trimming removed 6 bases from V and 5 bases from J, with 11 bases in between. CDR3 amino acids: CASSPGVDQPQHF. The CDR3, as DNA: TGTGCCAGCAGCCCAGGGGTGGATCAGCCCCAGCATTTT.

The table lists this clone with a few counts. This sequence joins TRBV10-3 and TRBJ2-7; the match to TRBD1 covers 8 bases. Germline V gene sequence: CDR1 ENHRY, CDR2 SYGVKD. V gave up 3 bases and J gave up 3 bases; unmatched junction bases: 7. CDR3 size: 15 residues. DNA of the CDR3: TGTGCCATCAGTGACCTGGCAGGGGGCCGCTACGAGCAGTACTTC. It encodes CAISDLAGGRYEQYF.

The J gene is TRBJ2-3, the V gene TRBV7-2; 9 bases map to TRBD2. Germline assignment: CDR1 SGHTA and CDR2 FQGNSA. Losses at the gene ends were 7 bases for V and 5 bases for J; bases not matched to a gene: 13. The length of the CDR3 is 16 residues. This chain's CDR3 is CASTFVSGSLVDTQYF. CDR3 sequence (DNA): TGTGCCAGCACCTTCGTTAGCGGGAGCTTGGTAGATACGCAGTATTTT.

This sequence joins TRBV5-6 and TRBJ1-1; 8 bases map to TRBD1. V lost 2 bases and J lost 1; bases outside the gene matches: 4. Per the germline V gene, CDR1 is SGHDT and CDR2 is YYEEEE. The CDR3 runs to 15 residues. The CDR3 loop reads CASSFGQGGNTEAFF. The CDR3 DNA reads as TGTGCCAGCAGCTTCGGACAGGGTGGGAACACTGAAGCTTTCTTT.

The chain recombines TRBV9 with TRBJ2-1, with D possibly matching TRBD2 (5 bases). The CDR3 runs to 13 residues. The germline gives CDR1 SGDLS, CDR2 YYNGEE. The V gene lost 2 bases and the J gene lost 8 bases, with 11 bases spanning the gap. The CDR3 sequence: CASSVEGEDEQFF. Written as DNA, the CDR3 is TGTGCCAGCAGCGTCGAGGGCGAGGATGAGCAGTTCTTC.